Below, one T cell receptor (beta chain) is given with its context. The data belong to a study of cytomegalovirus exposure and HLA in healthy donors. The wider study: Falling in the Caucasian-associated ancestry cluster were 81% of under 500 genotyped donors.

60 Vbeta and 13 Jbeta primers were used in PCR. TCRdb keeps only in-frame clones here, not all; method: immunoSEQ multiplex PCR. The table includes about 98,000 clones, 69% detected once. The specimen was PBMCs. This sequence was found in a female donor in good health and CMV-seronegative.

This CDR3 is CASSSQGLAGSTDTQYF. DNA of the CDR3: TGTGCCAGCAGTTCCCAGGGACTAGCAGGTAGCACAGATACGCAGTATTTT. V gene TRBV28 combines with J gene TRBJ2-3, with 9 bases lining up with TRBD2. V lost 4 bases to trimming and J lost 0 bases; unmatched junction nucleotides: 8. Germline lookup yields CDR1 MDHEN and CDR2 SYDVKM. The CDR3 has 17 amino acids.